The 16 T cell receptor beta chains presented below share a single source sample, sequenced in a study of blood T cell repertoires in COVID-19. Measured with immunoSEQ multiplex PCR; TCRdb has only the in-frame clones, and not every one. Among some 250,000 clones listed, around three quarters were seen once. The material sequenced was peripheral blood. Receptors originate from a woman of 80 years or more with acute or convalescent COVID-19.

This clone is a singleton in its sample. The genes are TRBV20-1 and TRBJ1-1, with D possibly matching TRBD1 (5 bases). Trimming took off 4 bases at V and 4 bases at J, with 13 bases between the two ends. CDR3 length equals 13 residues. In germline, CDR1 is DFQATT, CDR2 SNEGSKA (reference sequence). In nucleotides, the CDR3 is TGCAGTGCTACTGACGGAGGGGCCACTGAAGCTTTCTTT. Translated, it gives CSATDGGATEAFF.

This clone has a single count. Other DNA variants within this sample encode the same CDR3. This rearrangement joins TRBV9 to TRBJ2-3; unclear D gene. Germline V lookup: CDR1 SGDLS, CDR2 YYNGEE. V was cut by 0 bases and J by 1 base, with 6 bases left in between. This CDR3 has 14 amino acids. The CDR3 DNA reads TGTGCCAGCAGCGTAGCAAGCGGCACAGATACGCAGTATTTT. The encoded protein is CASSVASGTDTQYF. The whole variable domain, remainder taken from reference TRBV9 and TRBJ2-3, is DSGVTQTPKHLITATGQRVTLRCSPRSGDLSVYWYQQSLDQGLQFLIQYYNGEERAKGNILERFSAQQFPDLHSELNLSSLELGDSALYFCASSVASGTDTQYFGPGTRLTVL.

This sequence joins TRBV10-3 and TRBJ1-1, with TRBD1 as a possible D gene (5 bases). Trimming removed 2 bases at V and 8 bases at J, with 15 bases between. The CDR3 is 14 residues long. Germline V lookup: CDR1 ENHRY, CDR2 SYGVKD. DNA of the CDR3: TGTGCCATCAGTGAGACTTCGGGGGGATTAGAAGCTTTCTTT. The encoded protein is CAISETSGGLEAFF.

V gene TRBV12-3 or TRBV12-4 combines with J gene TRBJ2-1; D is ambiguous. This CDR3 region has 13 residues. The ends were cut back, 3 bases at V and 3 bases at J, with 6 bases in the middle. The CDR3: CASSLGVYNEQFF. CDR3 bases: TGTGCCAGCAGTTTGGGCGTCTACAATGAGCAGTTCTTC.

The chain has TRBV7-2 and TRBJ1-2, with D unresolved. CDR1 is SGHTA and CDR2 is FQGNSA in the germline V gene. The CDR3 loop spans 14 amino acids. V was cut by 2 bases and J by 4 bases, with 11 bases left in between. The CDR3 nucleotides read TGTGCCAGCAGCTTACGCAGCGAGGGCTATGGCTACACCTTC. Its translation is CASSLRSEGYGYTF.

The rearrangement joins TRBV5-1 to TRBJ1-1; TRBD1 is a possible D gene (6 bases). The CDR3 has 15 amino acids. V was clipped by 0 bases and J by 1 base, with 10 bases between them. From germline, CDR1 is SGHRS and CDR2 YFSETQ. The CDR3 DNA follows: TGCGCCAGCAGCTTGGAGGACAGTTCGAACACTGAAGCTTTCTTT. This codes for CASSLEDSSNTEAFF.

In this sample, this clone turned up a few times. This sequence joins TRBV23-1 and TRBJ1-5; TRBD1 is a possible D gene (5 bases). TRBV23-1 is annotated as an ORF whose role is uncertain. The CDR3 totals 16 residues. V was trimmed by 3 bases and J by 7 bases, leaving 19 bases between them. DNA of the CDR3: TGCGCCAGCAGTCATTCTAAGGGGCAAAGGGGACAGCCCCAGCATTTT. It translates to CASSHSKGQRGQPQHF.

The rearrangement uses TRBV5-4 and TRBJ1-1; 9 bases match TRBD1. V was clipped by 4 bases and J by 5 bases; unmatched bases: 12. The CDR3 sequence is 16 residues long. The germline V gene has CDR1 SGHNT and CDR2 YYREEE (reference sequence). CDR3 in amino acids: CASSGLQGARRTEAFF. CDR3 sequence (DNA): TGTGCCAGCAGCGGGTTACAGGGGGCGCGACGTACTGAAGCTTTCTTT.

The rearrangement links TRBV7-2 to TRBJ1-3; D unclear. The ends were cut back, 1 base at V and 3 bases at J, with 10 bases in the middle. This CDR3 is 15 amino acids long. Per the germline V gene, CDR1 is SGHTA and CDR2 is FQGNSA. CDR3 sequence (DNA): TGTGCCAGCAGCTTAGGGACGGCGGGTGGAAACACCATATATTTT. It specifies CASSLGTAGGNTIYF.

The chain employs TRBV19 and TRBJ2-2; D remains unclear. V lost 3 bases and J 0 bases, leaving 8 bases between the germline ends. The CDR3 runs 15 residues. The V gene's germline CDR1 is LNHDA and CDR2 SQIVND (reference sequence). The CDR3 nucleotides are TGTGCCAGTAGTATTACAGTCGCGAACACCGGGGAGCTGTTTTTT. Its protein is CASSITVANTGELFF.

This clone was seen a few times. The chain couples TRBV3-1 (or the pseudogene TRBV3-2) to TRBJ1-1; TRBD1 might be the D (6 bases). CDR1 and CDR2 from the germline V gene are LGHDT and YNNKEL (reference sequence). V shed 1 base and J shed 7 bases, with 13 bases lying between them. The CDR3 has 14 residues. The CDR3 is CASSQGNRAGEAFF. The CDR3 DNA reads TGTGCCAGCAGCCAAGGGAACAGGGCGGGTGAAGCTTTCTTT.

The chain employs TRBV5-6 and TRBJ2-3, with a weak D call TRBD2 (6 bases). CDR3 length: 15 residues. CDR1 is SGHDT and CDR2 is YYEEEE in the germline V gene. Trimming removed 2 bases from V and 0 bases from J, with 10 bases in between. The CDR3 DNA sequence: TGTGCCAGCAGCTTCCGGGCGGGGAGCACAGATACGCAGTATTTT. This encodes CASSFRAGSTDTQYF.

This CDR3 reads CASRAGTASLLHF. The CDR3 coding sequence is TGTGCCAGCAGAGCCGGGACAGCCTCGCTCCTCCACTTT. This rearrangement joins TRBV6-5 to TRBJ1-6, with TRBD1 identical over 7 bases. This CDR3 contains 13 residues. Germline lookup yields CDR1 MNHEY and CDR2 SVGAGI. V trimming: 6 bases; J trimming: 15 bases; junction bases outside the gene matches: 11.

The rearrangement uses TRBV29-1 and TRBJ2-5, with D maybe TRBD2 (7 bases). Trimming took off 4 bases at V and 5 bases at J, with 17 bases between the two ends. This CDR3 has 14 amino acids. Germline V gene data show CDR1 as SQVTM and CDR2 as ANQGSEA. CDR3 loop: CSVARDTGGETQYF. The CDR3 coding sequence is TGCAGCGTTGCCCGGGACACCGGGGGGGAGACCCAGTACTTC.

The V gene is TRBV5-1, the J gene TRBJ2-1, with 7 bases aligning to TRBD2. Germline assignment: CDR1 SGHRS and CDR2 YFSETQ. This CDR3 has 15 residues. The V segment lost 0 bases and the J segment 5 bases; nucleotides outside the gene matches: 5. The CDR3 loop is CASSLVAGVDNEQFF. The CDR3 coding sequence is TGCGCCAGCAGCTTGGTGGCGGGAGTAGACAATGAGCAGTTCTTC.

The chain links TRBV20-1 to TRBJ2-3; D unclear. There are 11 residues in the CDR3. With 8 bases removed from V and 5 bases from J, the gap between germline ends came to 11 bases. Germline CDR1 DFQATT, CDR2 SNEGSKA (reference sequence). CDR3 in amino acids: CSTTSRDTQYF. The CDR3 bases are TGCAGTACCACGTCCAGAGATACGCAGTATTTT.